The 7 T cell receptor beta chains in this list originate from one sample, sequenced in a study of naive and memory T cell subsets. Antigen specificity for these receptors is unknown. The beta constant-region primer was an equimolar mix of two oligonucleotides covering TRBC1 and TRBC2. Ligated cDNA was amplified by four rounds of PCR with nested alpha and beta constant-region primers and SP2. Using its own MiXCR run on the UMI-ligation and nested PCR reads, TCRdb lists one record per CDR3 protein. Of tens of thousands of distinct CDR3 sequences in the sample, around 11% were seen once. Study conclusions and caveats: Possibly reflecting memory cells re-expressing CD45RA, a few larger clonotypes occurred in naive repertoires, especially CD8.

Sequenced material: naive CD4+ T cells from blood. The receptor source for this set is a human donor in good health.

This clonotype was observed once. V usage is TRBV7-2 and J usage is TRBJ2-3; D possibly corresponds to TRBD2 (6 bases). Germline lookup yields CDR1 SGHTA and CDR2 FQGNSA. Trimming left V 11 bases short and J 5 bases short, with 17 bases between. The CDR3 spans 13 residues. The CDR3 coding sequence is TGTGCCGGCACCACCCTAGCGAAAGATACGCAGTATTTT. Protein: CAGTTLAKDTQYF.

This clonotype has only a few counts. This chain connects TRBV12-3 or TRBV12-4 to TRBJ2-2, with D possibly TRBD2 on 5 matching bases. CDR3 size: 13 residues. Trimming shortened V by 6 bases and J by 12 bases, and 17 bases separated the two germline ends. The CDR3 coding sequence is TGTGCCAGCAGGAGGAACGGGAATAGTCAGCTGTTTTTT. Its protein is CASRRNGNSQLFF.

This sequence joins TRBV18 and TRBJ2-5; 11 bases line up with TRBD2. CDR3 length equals 16 residues. The ends lost 4 bases at V and 1 base at J; junction bases unmatched: 5. The V gene's germline CDR1 is KGHSH and CDR2 LQKENI. DNA of the CDR3: TGTGCCAGCTCACGCGGGACTAGCGGACTCCAAGAGACCCAGTACTTC. Translation gives CASSRGTSGLQETQYF.

This chain connects TRBV3-1 to TRBJ1-1, with no clear D. Germline CDR1 and CDR2: LGHDT and YNNKEL (reference sequence). The CDR3 has 13 amino acids. V was trimmed by 8 bases and J by 1 base, leaving 11 bases between them. CDR3 in amino acids: CASAYRPNTEAFF. The CDR3 nucleotides are TGTGCCAGCGCCTACAGACCGAACACTGAAGCTTTCTTT.

This clonotype was observed many times. V is TRBV7-2 and J is TRBJ2-3; 8 bases match TRBD2. This CDR3 is built from 16 residues. The germline V gene has CDR1 SGHTA and CDR2 FQGNSA. V lost 4 bases to trimming and J lost 1 base; unmatched junction nucleotides: 7. The CDR3 is CASSSTGGRGTDTQYF. DNA for the CDR3: TGTGCCAGCAGCTCGACGGGGGGGAGGGGCACAGATACGCAGTATTTT.

Many counts were recorded for this clonotype. This sequence joins TRBV4-3 and TRBJ1-1; D is unclear. Germline V gene sequence: CDR1 LGHNA, CDR2 YSLEER. The CDR3 is made up of 15 amino acids. V gave up 0 bases and J gave up 3 bases, with 11 bases separating them. The CDR3 nucleotides are TGCGCCAGCAGCCAAGAGATGCTGGAGTACACTGAAGCTTTCTTT. Its translation is CASSQEMLEYTEAFF.

This clonotype was observed a handful of times. The chain has TRBV19 and TRBJ2-5, with 13 bases fitting TRBD2. There are 17 residues in the CDR3. The germline V gene encodes CDR1 LNHDA and CDR2 SQIVND (reference sequence). V lost 3 bases to trimming and J lost 5 bases; unmatched junction nucleotides: 9. CDR3 coding DNA: TGTGCCAGTAGTATGAGACGTGGACTAGCGGGAGTGGAGACCCAGTACTTC. Translating it yields CASSMRRGLAGVETQYF.